This paragraph covers one T cell receptor beta chain sequence. A single count supports this clone. The antigen it binds to is not known. Per-base qualities were not stored, and no clone one base away is much larger. The source of the sample is a study of cytomegalovirus exposure and HLA in healthy donors (TCRdb year 2017). Background for the entire study: In an earlier analysis of some 550 of the donors, 276 Gb of sequence data and some 100 million unique TCR beta sequences from about 179 million T cells were reported. An early release that covered more than 550 HLA-typed donors contained approximately 300 gigabases of sequencing data and around 85 million unique TCR sequences. Of the roughly 400 genotyped donors, approximately 80% were placed in the genetic ancestry cluster associated with self-reported Caucasian donors. The study aimed to test whether cataloging public T cell receptors could reveal signatures of past pathogen exposure. The study used immunosequencing to profile the T cell repertoires of approximately 630 subjects and linked those repertoires to cytomegalovirus serostatus. A separate validation cohort of some 130 different subjects was used in addition to the 666-subject first cohort. To predict cytomegalovirus infection status, the study brought together high-throughput TCR immunosequencing, statistical association of individual TCRs with disease status, and machine learning. A later analysis re-examined previously published TCR beta repertoires from 610 or so donors and added high-resolution HLA genotyping to investigate patterns of TCR occurrence. Rather than using new phenotypic data, the later analysis identified candidate immune exposures from TCR beta sequences and from how often those sequences occurred across donors. To decide whether each TCR beta V gene segment behaved as functional or pseudogenic, an earlier analysis of fewer than 750 of the donors relied on high-throughput TCR beta sequencing. Donor age, sex, ethnicity and CMV serostatus were compiled together with the repertoire data. In a later genetic analysis, genome-wide SNP genotypes for about 55% of the roughly 670 donors were used, and that subset was treated as a discovery cohort. Every discovery cohort repertoire had been produced on one sequencing platform. HLA typing included class I and class II loci at four-digit resolution. The number of donors typed differed by locus, with 629-630 for A, B, C, DRB1 and DQB1, roughly 520 for DQA1, nearly 610 for DPA1, and 400 to 490 for DPB1. Four or five DR-DQ haplotypes were handled as single units for association and clustering because linkage in the cohort was strong. Among about 410 genotyped donors of the cohort, an average of approximately 240,000 unique TCR beta nucleotide sequences was sequenced per donor, of which 15% to 20% were non-productive.

Receptors were amplified or captured by the immunoSEQ multiplex PCR assay. The multiplex PCR relied on a mix of 60 forward primers for TCR Vbeta segments and 13 reverse primers for TCR Jbeta segments. The CDR3 region of rearranged TCR beta genes was amplified from genomic DNA by a multiplex PCR assay. The Illumina HiSeq System was used to sequence the amplified TCR beta libraries as 87-base-pair reads. In the paper's pipeline: A later analysis counted about 82 million unique TCR beta chains across the 650 to 800 repertoires, and around 12 million of these chains were shared by at least two donors. A nearest-neighbor algorithm error-corrected the raw reads and collapsed the reads into unique sequences, merging closely related sequences to remove PCR and sequencing errors. To assign V, D and J gene segments, CDR3 sequences were aligned to IMGT reference sequences. For a sequence to be retained, at least a six-nucleotide match to both a V gene segment and a J gene segment was required. A rearrangement was called productive if the CDR3 had no stop codons and remained in frame with V and J, and every other rearrangement was called non-productive. CDR3 was defined by IMGT convention, running from the second conserved V-encoded cysteine to the conserved J-encoded phenylalanine. In an earlier analysis of 587 of the donors, sequences lacking an unambiguous match to a single V gene segment were excluded. An earlier analysis of 450 to 650 of the donors called V segments functional above 56.7% productive rearrangements and segregating when the between-donor standard deviation exceeded 5%. A statistical classification framework was developed to diagnose cytomegalovirus status using the catalog of TCR beta chain sequences. V and J gene assignment, in a later analysis, came from comparing TCR nucleotide sequences with IMGT/GENE-DB human TR gene sequences. In a later analysis, CDR3 sequences and most-parsimonious VDJ recombination scenarios were assigned using the TCRdist pipeline. In a later analysis, each TCR beta chain was defined by its CDR3 amino acid sequence together with its V-gene family, and reads lacking a unique V-gene family were excluded. In a later analysis, approximately 590 highly shared, low-generation-probability nucleotide sequences were removed to address suspected cross-contamination and a sequencing artifact. In a later analysis, a clonal expansion index for each public chain was calculated from normalized within-repertoire ranks of inferred template counts. A later analysis computed generation probabilities with a VDJ recombination model fitted to out-of-frame rearrangements, and checked the results against IGoR. A later analysis scored TCR-TCR, TCR-HLA and TCR-CMV co-occurrence with hypergeometric tests, applying a repertoire-size bias correction to TCR pairs. To estimate false discovery rates, a later analysis permuted the HLA or CMV assignments 20 times. A later analysis grouped co-occurring TCRs with DBSCAN, adding TCRdist sequence similarity when clustering within HLA-allele-positive subsets. Repertoires with fewer than 30,000 or more than 120,000 public chains, plus five repertoires with anomalous nucleotide sharing, were excluded from co-occurrence clustering. TCRdb retrieved this table from immuneACCESS and kept in-frame rearrangements only. Not all clones are present; in checked studies, unresolved V genes account for under half, and no reason is known for the remainder. The V and J calls and clone size come from that table; D and trimming were worked out from the DNA. This sample has roughly 130,000 clones in its table, and approximately 85% of those were observed once. In total, the top ten clones hold about 11% of the sample.

General findings and caveats noted by the study authors: A further reported finding was that TCR beta sequences accurately predicted the HLA-A and HLA-B alleles for most subjects in the first cohort. The earlier analysis of fewer than 750 of the donors excluded about 16 rarely observed V segments, including chromosome 9 orphons, because counts were too low. When HLA alleles, especially DR and DQ, strongly co-occurred, TCR associations were difficult to assign to individual alleles. In the study, some 160 TCR beta chains were listed as associated with cytomegalovirus. According to a later analysis, TCR association rates differed among HLA loci, with DRB1 alleles showing the most associated TCRs and HLA-C alleles showing the fewest. According to a later analysis, most CMV-associated TCR beta chains appeared to be HLA-restricted, and the HLA associations seemed to be driven largely by CMV exposure. Most TCR sequences were observed very rarely across donors, whereas some public TCRs were present in many individuals. Because HLA typing was missing for some donors at each locus, association tests included only the typed subset. A group of highly shared sequence variants was considered likely to be a technical artifact of the sequencing pipeline. CMV serostatus was the only immune exposure information available for the cohort. An earlier analysis of 587 of the donors showed that most TCR beta V segments appeared in productive rearrangements either about 87% or about 30% of the time, which broadly matched IMGT annotations. Some IMGT-functional V segments, including TRBV6-2 and TRBV6-3, could not be distinguished by the 87-base-pair reads and were therefore excluded. Compared with equally common non-associated chains, HLA-associated TCR beta chains in a later analysis were more clonally expanded and had lower generation probabilities. Compared with the approximately 700-donor mean, donors in an Asian-associated ancestry cluster had fewer N-insertions in productive TCRs, according to a later genetic analysis. Only TCR beta chains were sequenced in this cohort, and the absence of alpha or paired-chain data limited detectable features. The presence/absence analyses assumed that sequencing depth was roughly uniform across donors, and that assumption may not be true. The authors suggested that the approach could potentially be generalized to other disease states and immunological phenotypes. A later analysis associated 17,000 or so TCR beta sequences with specific HLA alleles at a false discovery rate of 0.05. In vitro tests confirmed that a few of the cytomegalovirus-associated TCR beta chains recognize cytomegalovirus antigens. A later analysis reported that several top co-occurrence clusters appeared linked to parvovirus B19, influenza, CMV and Epstein-Barr virus. V-gene and J-gene trimming of TCR beta chains was associated with a missense DCLRE1C variant in a later genetic analysis, and the association was replicated in an independent cohort. The classifier was reported to diagnose cytomegalovirus status with high specificity and sensitivity in both the original cohort and the validation cohort. Linkage disequilibrium might explain the correlated functional status among segregating V segments, but an unknown experimental factor could not be ruled out.

Sequences MGHRA (CDR1) and YSYEKL (CDR2) are obtained from the germline V gene. The trim is 0 bases for V and 4 bases for J, with a gap of 21 bases between the germline ends. The cysteine opens and the phenylalanine closes a CDR3 of 18 amino acids. This entry keeps only the CDR3 DNA: 54 bases, framed from base 1. In total, roughly 670 healthy bone marrow donors made up the cohort. All cohort members were sampled while nominally healthy, although unrecorded immune exposures were likely present. The donor tested CMV seropositive and was one of the 289 seropositive cohort members. Each donor provided a peripheral blood sample, and peripheral blood mononuclear cells were used for TCR beta sequencing. The Qiagen DNeasy Blood Extraction Kit was used to extract genomic DNA from the blood cell samples.

This receptor was identified in a male donor in good health and CMV-seropositive. Sequencing input: PBMCs. The sequence joins TRBV4-1 to TRBJ1-2; perhaps TRBD1 is the D gene, with 6 bases matching. The DNA sequence reads TGCGCCAGCAGCCAAGACCCCGTGAGAGGGGGGAGGGGCTATGGCTACACCTTC. Its protein reads: CASSQDPVRGGRGYGYTF.